A selection of T cell receptor beta chains follows, all from one sample in a study of T-cell reconstitution after alpha-beta-depleted transplantation in children. MiXCR, applied by TCRdb to the PCR reads, yields one record per CDR3 protein. The sample lists approximately 430,000 distinct CDR3 sequences, roughly 17% occurring once. Sequencing used PBMCs, mostly from graft donor cells, obtained 360 days after TCRalphabeta/CD19-depleted stem cell transplant. Receptors originate from a boy less than two years old who had a stem cell transplant for Wiskott-Aldrich syndrome, so the T cells may come from the graft donor. Each CDR3 is given with its conserved first and last residue. The order of the fields is V gene, clone size, J gene, D gene, CDR3 protein, CDR3 DNA. A D gene is named only where the DNA matches it firmly. For some rows the clone size is stated as once, few or many, or as a class when expanded; others skip it.

V gene: TRBV29-1
clone size: -
J gene: TRBJ2-3
D gene: TRBD2
CDR3 protein: CSVGAGGPIVHTQYF
CDR3 DNA: TGCAGCGTTGGTGCGGGGGGGCCAATAGTGCATACGCAGTATTTT

V gene: TRBV5-1
clone size: -
J gene: TRBJ2-1
D gene: TRBD1
CDR3 protein: CASSYPGTVNNEQFF
CDR3 DNA: TGCGCCAGCAGCTACCCCGGGACAGTAAATAATGAGCAGTTCTTC

V gene: TRBV9
clone size: -
J gene: TRBJ2-1
D gene: TRBD2
CDR3 protein: CASSVGPPGLAGNEQFF
CDR3 DNA: TGTGCCAGCAGCGTAGGGCCCCCCGGACTAGCGGGGAATGAGCAGTTCTTC

V gene: TRBV20-1
clone size: -
J gene: TRBJ2-6
D gene: -
CDR3 protein: CSASGSSGANVLTF
CDR3 DNA: TGCAGTGCTTCCGGGAGCTCTGGGGCCAACGTCCTGACTTTC

V gene: TRBV2
clone size: -
J gene: TRBJ2-7
D gene: -
CDR3 protein: CASMTATRRGEQYF
CDR3 DNA: TGTGCCAGTATGACAGCTACCCGGAGGGGCGAGCAGTACTTC

V gene: TRBV5-1
clone size: -
J gene: TRBJ2-1
D gene: -
CDR3 protein: CASSLAPRTGYNEQFF
CDR3 DNA: TGCGCCAGCAGCTTGGCCCCTAGAACCGGTTACAATGAGCAGTTCTTC

V gene: TRBV27
clone size: -
J gene: TRBJ2-3
D gene: -
CDR3 protein: CASSSPRDPSTDTQYF
CDR3 DNA: TGTGCCAGCAGTTCGCCCCGGGACCCTAGCACAGATACGCAGTATTTT

V gene: TRBV5-1
clone size: few
J gene: TRBJ2-7
D gene: TRBD1
CDR3 protein: CASSLTGTSEQYF
CDR3 DNA: TGCGCCAGCAGCCTGACAGGGACGAGCGAGCAGTACTTC

V gene: TRBV12-3/TRBV12-4
clone size: few
J gene: TRBJ1-5
D gene: -
CDR3 protein: CASSLMGASNQPQHF
CDR3 DNA: TGTGCCAGCAGTTTAATGGGAGCGAGTAATCAGCCCCAGCATTTT

V gene: TRBV7-2
clone size: -
J gene: TRBJ2-7
D gene: -
CDR3 protein: CASSFYRAGAVEQYF
CDR3 DNA: TGTGCCAGCAGCTTTTATCGCGCAGGGGCGGTCGAGCAGTACTTC

V gene: TRBV20-1
clone size: few
J gene: TRBJ1-1
D gene: TRBD1
CDR3 protein: CSANRGPTEAFF
CDR3 DNA: TGCAGTGCTAACAGGGGGCCCACTGAAGCTTTCTTT

V gene: TRBV12-3/TRBV12-4
clone size: few
J gene: TRBJ2-7
D gene: -
CDR3 protein: CASSRTSRLFHEQYF
CDR3 DNA: TGTGCCAGCAGTCGCACTAGTCGTCTGTTCCACGAGCAGTACTTC

V gene: TRBV20-1
clone size: few
J gene: TRBJ2-1
D gene: -
CDR3 protein: CSARGGLGSWTNEQFF
CDR3 DNA: TGCAGTGCTAGGGGCGGGTTGGGCTCTTGGACTAATGAGCAGTTCTTC

V gene: TRBV20-1
clone size: many
J gene: TRBJ2-1
D gene: -
CDR3 protein: CSASWYNEQFF
CDR3 DNA: TGCAGTGCTAGCTGGTACAATGAGCAGTTCTTC

V gene: TRBV6-2/TRBV6-3
clone size: few
J gene: TRBJ1-2
D gene: -
CDR3 protein: CASSVPGRYGYTF
CDR3 DNA: TGTGCCAGCAGTGTCCCGGGACGCTATGGCTACACCTTC

V gene: TRBV2
clone size: -
J gene: TRBJ2-7
D gene: -
CDR3 protein: CASSEALKGGSYEQYF
CDR3 DNA: TGTGCCAGCAGTGAAGCGCTTAAGGGCGGTTCCTACGAGCAGTACTTC

V gene: TRBV20-1
clone size: few
J gene: TRBJ2-3
D gene: -
CDR3 protein: CSARDPGGTTDTQYF
CDR3 DNA: TGCAGTGCTAGAGATCCTGGCGGGACCACAGATACGCAGTATTTT

V gene: TRBV11-1
clone size: few
J gene: TRBJ2-5
D gene: TRBD2
CDR3 protein: CASSLVKVLGLAGQETQYF
CDR3 DNA: TGTGCCAGCAGCTTAGTAAAGGTCCTAGGACTAGCGGGACAAGAGACCCAGTACTTC

V gene: TRBV27
clone size: few
J gene: TRBJ2-3
D gene: -
CDR3 protein: CASSFNRGTDTQYF
CDR3 DNA: TGTGCCAGCAGTTTTAACAGGGGCACAGATACGCAGTATTTT

V gene: TRBV7-6
clone size: few
J gene: TRBJ2-7
D gene: TRBD2
CDR3 protein: CASSNPGLIYEQYF
CDR3 DNA: TGTGCCAGCAGCAATCCGGGACTAATTTACGAGCAGTACTTC

V gene: TRBV28
clone size: -
J gene: TRBJ2-1
D gene: -
CDR3 protein: CASTSRVDYNEQFF
CDR3 DNA: TGTGCCAGCACGTCCCGTGTAGATTACAATGAGCAGTTCTTC

V gene: TRBV6-1
clone size: few
J gene: TRBJ2-7
D gene: -
CDR3 protein: CASFHGLYEQYF
CDR3 DNA: TGTGCCAGCTTCCACGGGCTCTACGAGCAGTACTTC

V gene: TRBV6-5
clone size: many
J gene: TRBJ2-2
D gene: -
CDR3 protein: CASSYSGTGELFF
CDR3 DNA: TGTGCCAGCAGTTACTCAGGAACCGGGGAGCTGTTTTTT

V gene: TRBV4-3
clone size: -
J gene: TRBJ2-2
D gene: -
CDR3 protein: CASSQDWGTARSAGELFF
CDR3 DNA: TGCGCCAGCAGCCAAGATTGGGGTACCGCGAGGTCGGCCGGGGAGCTGTTTTTT

V gene: TRBV7-2
clone size: few
J gene: TRBJ2-2
D gene: TRBD2
CDR3 protein: CASSRSLAGVNTGELFF
CDR3 DNA: TGTGCCAGCAGCAGAAGTCTAGCGGGGGTGAACACCGGGGAGCTGTTTTTT

V gene: TRBV20-1
clone size: -
J gene: TRBJ2-5
D gene: TRBD1
CDR3 protein: CSAREGTAEETQYF
CDR3 DNA: TGCAGTGCTAGAGAGGGGACAGCAGAAGAGACCCAGTACTTC

V gene: TRBV12-3/TRBV12-4
clone size: few
J gene: TRBJ2-5
D gene: -
CDR3 protein: CASSWRLVQETQYF
CDR3 DNA: TGTGCCAGCAGTTGGCGACTAGTTCAAGAGACCCAGTACTTC

V gene: TRBV28
clone size: many
J gene: TRBJ2-7
D gene: TRBD1
CDR3 protein: CASRGTGEPYEQYF
CDR3 DNA: TGTGCCAGCAGGGGGACAGGGGAACCCTACGAGCAGTACTTC

V gene: TRBV7-2
clone size: -
J gene: TRBJ2-2
D gene: -
CDR3 protein: CASSLHSSGELFF
CDR3 DNA: TGTGCCAGCAGTTTACATAGTAGCGGGGAGCTGTTTTTT

V gene: TRBV21-1
clone size: -
J gene: TRBJ2-5
D gene: -
CDR3 protein: CASSPIRSGLEETQYF
CDR3 DNA: TGTGCCAGCAGCCCCATCCGATCGGGACTAGAAGAGACCCAGTACTTC

V gene: TRBV6-1
clone size: many
J gene: TRBJ2-1
D gene: TRBD2
CDR3 protein: CASRTGTKYYNEQFF
CDR3 DNA: TGTGCCAGCAGAACCGGGACTAAATATTACAATGAGCAGTTCTTC

V gene: TRBV15
clone size: few
J gene: TRBJ2-2
D gene: -
CDR3 protein: CATSRAAGNTGELFF
CDR3 DNA: TGTGCCACCAGCAGAGCTGCAGGGAACACCGGGGAGCTGTTTTTT

V gene: TRBV28
clone size: few
J gene: TRBJ2-7
D gene: TRBD1
CDR3 protein: CASRLQGAGYEQYF
CDR3 DNA: TGTGCCAGCAGGCTACAGGGGGCGGGGTACGAGCAGTACTTC

V gene: TRBV12-5
clone size: -
J gene: TRBJ2-2
D gene: -
CDR3 protein: CASGFNGGQGTGELFF
CDR3 DNA: TGTGCTAGTGGTTTTAACGGGGGCCAGGGGACCGGGGAGCTGTTTTTT

V gene: TRBV24-1
clone size: few
J gene: TRBJ2-2
D gene: -
CDR3 protein: CATSVQNTGELFF
CDR3 DNA: TGTGCCACCAGTGTACAGAACACCGGGGAGCTGTTTTTT

V gene: TRBV5-1
clone size: -
J gene: TRBJ2-5
D gene: -
CDR3 protein: CASSLYNREETQYF
CDR3 DNA: TGCGCCAGCAGCTTATATAACAGAGAAGAGACCCAGTACTTC

V gene: TRBV7-2
clone size: -
J gene: TRBJ2-1
D gene: -
CDR3 protein: CASSFFRDEQFF
CDR3 DNA: TGTGCCAGCAGCTTTTTCAGGGATGAGCAGTTCTTC

V gene: TRBV3-1
clone size: -
J gene: TRBJ1-1
D gene: -
CDR3 protein: CASSFSLGRGTEAFF
CDR3 DNA: TGTGCCAGCAGCTTTTCTTTGGGACGGGGCACTGAAGCTTTCTTT

V gene: TRBV7-9
clone size: few
J gene: TRBJ2-2
D gene: -
CDR3 protein: CASSLWVAGELFF
CDR3 DNA: TGTGCCAGCAGCTTATGGGTCGCCGGGGAGCTGTTTTTT

V gene: TRBV11-2
clone size: few
J gene: TRBJ2-2
D gene: -
CDR3 protein: CASSHRAHGTGELFF
CDR3 DNA: TGTGCCAGCAGCCACCGGGCCCACGGCACCGGGGAGCTGTTTTTT